These 8 T cell receptor beta chains were all obtained from the same sample, sequenced in a study of PD-1 blockade in classical Hodgkin lymphoma (dated by TCRdb to about 2020). The library relied on the immunoSEQ multiplex PCR assay. The immuneACCESS repertoire file appears here via TCRdb, limited to in-frame rearrangements. These files lack a portion of the clones; in checked studies, under half of the deficit traces to unresolved V genes, and the cause of the others is not known. The sample table holds some 96,000 clones, of which approximately 88% were seen once. The ten largest account for roughly an eighth of the sample. Sample time point, as interpreted from the label and publication: cycle 1 day 1 (C1D1), immediately before nivolumab initiation. All trial patients had relapsed after autologous stem cell transplantation, with cohorts A, B and C differing in prior brentuximab vedotin exposure.

Sequenced here: peripheral blood mononuclear cells (PBMCs), sampled at baseline. The receptor source for this set is a human donor with classical Hodgkin lymphoma.

V usage is TRBV9 and J usage is TRBJ2-7; 7 positions match TRBD1. Germline V gene sequence: CDR1 SGDLS, CDR2 YYNGEE. V trimming: 4 bases; J trimming: 3 bases; junction bases outside the gene matches: 10. The CDR3 contains 15 residues. CDR3 sequence (DNA): TGTGCCAGCAGCACAAGGACAGGCATGGGCTACGAGCAGTACTTC. Protein sequence: CASSTRTGMGYEQYF.

This clone has only a few counts. This chain links TRBV14 with TRBJ2-2; possibly TRBD1 for D (6 bases). CDR3 length: 16 residues. The V gene's germline CDR1 is SGHDN and CDR2 FVKESK. The germline V and J ends were trimmed by 4 bases and 4 bases, with 16 bases remaining between them. The CDR3: CASSRGHMRVTGELFF. As DNA, the CDR3 is TGTGCCAGCAGCCGGGGACATATGAGAGTCACCGGGGAGCTGTTTTTT. The full variable domain, in which reference TRBV14 and TRBJ2-2 provide the parts outside the CDR3, is EAGVTQFPSHSVIEKGQTVTLRCDPISGHDNLYWYRRVMGKEIKFLLHFVKESKQDESGMPNNRFLAERTGGTYSTLKVQPAELEDSGVYFCASSRGHMRVTGELFFGEGSRLTVL.

The V call is TRBV10-3, the J call TRBJ2-7; TRBD1 might be the D (5 bases). The length of the CDR3 is 16 residues. V was shortened by 8 bases and J by 9 bases, with 29 bases between the two germline ends. Germline V gene sequence: CDR1 ENHRY, CDR2 SYGVKD. In DNA, the CDR3 is TGTGCCATCGGATCCGTTTCGCAGGGCAGCCCGATAGGGCAGTACTTC. Protein sequence: CAIGSVSQGSPIGQYF.

This sequence joins TRBV7-9 and TRBJ2-5; D tentatively reads TRBD1 or TRBD2 (5 bases each). V was shortened by 5 bases and J by 4 bases, with 11 bases between the two germline ends. The CDR3 has 13 amino acids. Looked up from germline, CDR1 is SEHNR and CDR2 is FQNEAQ (reference sequence). CDR3 residues: CASSPRGVETQYF. The CDR3 nucleotides read TGTGCCAGCAGCCCCCGAGGGGTAGAGACCCAGTACTTC.

The chain has TRBV14 and TRBJ1-1; D is uncertain. V lost 1 base, J lost 1 base, and 10 bases lay in between. The CDR3 is 15 residues long. From germline, CDR1 is SGHDN and CDR2 FVKESK. In DNA, the CDR3 is TGTGCCAGCAGCCAAGTAGCCAGCACGAACACTGAAGCTTTCTTT. Protein sequence: CASSQVASTNTEAFF.

The V gene is TRBV5-1, the J gene TRBJ2-5; D is unresolved. V lost 3 bases to trimming and J lost 5 bases, with 14 bases between them. From germline, CDR1 is SGHRS and CDR2 YFSETQ. The CDR3 sequence is 14 residues long. CDR3 in amino acids: CASSSGGTQETQYF. The CDR3 DNA is TGCGCCAGCAGCTCCGGCGGCACCCAGGAGACCCAGTACTTC. Full variable domain (remainder filled in from reference TRBV5-1 and TRBJ2-5): KAGVTQTPRYLIKTRGQQVTLSCSPISGHRSVSWYQQTPGQGLQFLFEYFSETQRNKGNFPGRFSGRQFSNSRSEMNVSTLELGDSALYLCASSSGGTQETQYFGPGTRLLVL.

J is TRBJ2-7 and V is TRBV28, with 7 bases identical to TRBD1. CDR3 size: 12 residues. The V gene's germline CDR1 is MDHEN and CDR2 SYDVKM. The CDR3 loop is CDGGGQAYEQYF. The CDR3, as DNA: TGTGACGGAGGTGGACAGGCCTACGAGCAGTACTTC.

The genes are TRBV2 and TRBJ2-2, with D possibly being TRBD1 (5 bases). Between the trimmed V and J ends, which lost 6 bases and 0 bases, there was a span of 11 bases. This CDR3 spans 15 amino acids. CDR1 and CDR2 (germline): SNHLY, FYNNEI. CDR3 sequence: CASRRTLTNTGELFF. CDR3 DNA sequence: TGTGCCAGCAGGAGGACACTTACGAACACCGGGGAGCTGTTTTTT. Drawing the rest from reference TRBV2 and TRBJ2-2, the complete variable domain is EPEVTQTPSHQVTQMGQEVILRCVPISNHLYFYWYRQILGQKVEFLVSFYNNEISEKSEIFDDQFSVERPDGSNFTLKIRSTKLEDSAMYFCASRRTLTNTGELFFGEGSRLTVL.